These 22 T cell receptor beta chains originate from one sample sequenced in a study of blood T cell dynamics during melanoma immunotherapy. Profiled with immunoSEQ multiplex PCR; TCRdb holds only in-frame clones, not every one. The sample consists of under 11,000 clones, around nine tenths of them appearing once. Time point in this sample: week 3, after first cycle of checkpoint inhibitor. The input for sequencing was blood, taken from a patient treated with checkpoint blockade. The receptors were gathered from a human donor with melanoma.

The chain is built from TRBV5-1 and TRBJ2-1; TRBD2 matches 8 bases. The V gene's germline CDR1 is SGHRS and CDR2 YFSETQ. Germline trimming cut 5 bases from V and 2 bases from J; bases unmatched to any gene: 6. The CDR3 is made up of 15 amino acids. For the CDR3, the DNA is TGCGCCAGCAGGCTGGGACTAGACCCCTACAATGAGCAGTTCTTC. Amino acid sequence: CASRLGLDPYNEQFF.

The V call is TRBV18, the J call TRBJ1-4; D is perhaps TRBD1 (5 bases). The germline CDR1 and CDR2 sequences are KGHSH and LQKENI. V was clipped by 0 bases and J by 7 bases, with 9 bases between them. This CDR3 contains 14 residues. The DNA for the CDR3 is TGTGCCAGCTCACCACCGGGGGACGCTGAAAAACTGTTTTTT. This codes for CASSPPGDAEKLFF. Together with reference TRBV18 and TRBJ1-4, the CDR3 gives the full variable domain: NAGVMQNPRHLVRRRGQEARLRCSPMKGHSHVYWYRQLPEEGLKFMVYLQKENIIDESGMPKERFSAEFPKEGPSILRIQQVVRGDSAAYFCASSPPGDAEKLFFGSGTQLSVL.

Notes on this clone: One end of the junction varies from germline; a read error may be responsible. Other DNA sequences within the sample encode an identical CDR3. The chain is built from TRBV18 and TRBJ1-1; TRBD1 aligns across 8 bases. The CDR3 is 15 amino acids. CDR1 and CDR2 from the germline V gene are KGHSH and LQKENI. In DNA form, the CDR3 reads TGTGCCAGCTCACCCCAGGGGGCGGAGAACACTGAAGCTTTTTTT. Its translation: CASSPQGAENTEAFF.

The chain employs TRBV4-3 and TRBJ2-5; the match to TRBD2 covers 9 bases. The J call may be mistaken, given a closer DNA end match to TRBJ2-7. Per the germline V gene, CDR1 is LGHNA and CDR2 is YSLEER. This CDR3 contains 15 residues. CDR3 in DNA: TGCGCCAGCAGCCAAGGGGCGGGAGGGGTATACGAGCAGTACTTC. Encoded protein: CASSQGAGGVYEQYF.

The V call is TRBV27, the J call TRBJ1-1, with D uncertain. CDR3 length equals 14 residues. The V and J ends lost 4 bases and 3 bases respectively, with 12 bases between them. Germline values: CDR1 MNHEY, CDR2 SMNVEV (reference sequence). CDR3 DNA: TGTGCCAGCAGTTCACCAGGAGGGTACACTGAAGCTTTCTTT. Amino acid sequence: CASSSPGGYTEAFF.

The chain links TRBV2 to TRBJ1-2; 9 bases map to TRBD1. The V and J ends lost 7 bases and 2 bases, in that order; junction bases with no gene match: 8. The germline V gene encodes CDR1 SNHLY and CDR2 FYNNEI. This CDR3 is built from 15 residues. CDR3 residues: CASIFTDRGNYGYTF. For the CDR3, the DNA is TGTGCCAGCATATTCACCGACAGGGGGAACTATGGCTACACCTTC.

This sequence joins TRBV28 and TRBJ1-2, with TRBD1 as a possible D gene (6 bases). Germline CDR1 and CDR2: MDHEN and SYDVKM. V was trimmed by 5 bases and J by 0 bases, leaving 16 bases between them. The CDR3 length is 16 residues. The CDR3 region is CASSPGWGGPNYGYTF. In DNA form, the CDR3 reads TGTGCCAGCAGTCCCGGTTGGGGGGGGCCTAACTATGGCTACACCTTC.

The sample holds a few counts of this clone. In DNA form, the CDR3 reads TGTGCCAGCAGTACCCCCCTAGCGGGAATAACCGAGCAGTACTTC. As protein: CASSTPLAGITEQYF. This chain links TRBV27 with TRBJ2-7, with 9 positions matching TRBD2. The length of the CDR3 is 15 residues. From germline, CDR1 is MNHEY and CDR2 SMNVEV (reference sequence). Unmatched junction bases numbered 11, after V lost 5 bases and J lost 6 bases.

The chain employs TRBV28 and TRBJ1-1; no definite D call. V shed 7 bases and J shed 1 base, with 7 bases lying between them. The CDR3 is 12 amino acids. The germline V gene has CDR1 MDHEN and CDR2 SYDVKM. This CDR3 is CASKDANTEAFF. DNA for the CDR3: TGTGCCAGCAAGGACGCGAACACTGAAGCTTTCTTT.

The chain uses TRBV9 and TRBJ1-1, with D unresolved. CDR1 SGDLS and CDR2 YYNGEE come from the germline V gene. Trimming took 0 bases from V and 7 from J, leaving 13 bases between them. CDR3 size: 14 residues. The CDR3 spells CASSVATTMGEAFF. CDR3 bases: TGTGCCAGCAGCGTAGCTACGACGATGGGTGAAGCTTTCTTT.

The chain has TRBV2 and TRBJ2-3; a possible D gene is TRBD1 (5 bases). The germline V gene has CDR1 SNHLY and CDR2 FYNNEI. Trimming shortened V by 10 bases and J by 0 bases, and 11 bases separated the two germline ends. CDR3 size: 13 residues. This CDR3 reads CATMGRSTDTQYF. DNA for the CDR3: TGTGCCACCATGGGGCGCAGCACAGATACGCAGTATTTT.

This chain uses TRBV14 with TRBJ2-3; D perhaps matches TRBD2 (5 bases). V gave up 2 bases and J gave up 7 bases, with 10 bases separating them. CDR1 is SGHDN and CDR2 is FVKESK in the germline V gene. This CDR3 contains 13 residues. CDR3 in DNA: TGTGCCAGCAGCCAATATCCCGGGAATACGCAGTATTTT. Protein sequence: CASSQYPGNTQYF.

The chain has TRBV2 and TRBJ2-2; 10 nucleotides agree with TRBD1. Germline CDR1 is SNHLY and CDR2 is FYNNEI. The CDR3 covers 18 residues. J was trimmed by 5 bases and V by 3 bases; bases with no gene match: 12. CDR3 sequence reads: CASSDAGQGRMGTGELFF. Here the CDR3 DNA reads TGTGCCAGCAGTGACGCGGGACAGGGGCGCATGGGGACCGGGGAGCTGTTTTTT.

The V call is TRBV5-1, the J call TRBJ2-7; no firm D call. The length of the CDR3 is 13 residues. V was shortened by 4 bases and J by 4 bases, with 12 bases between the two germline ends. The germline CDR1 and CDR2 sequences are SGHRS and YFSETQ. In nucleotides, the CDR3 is TGCGCCAGCAGCCAAGAATGGGGTTACGAGCAGTACTTC. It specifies CASSQEWGYEQYF.

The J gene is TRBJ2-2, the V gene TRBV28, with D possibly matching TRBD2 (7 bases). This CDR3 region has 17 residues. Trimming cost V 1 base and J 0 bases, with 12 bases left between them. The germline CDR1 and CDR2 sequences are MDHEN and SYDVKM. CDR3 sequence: CASSLFPGGSNTGELFF. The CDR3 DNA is TGTGCCAGCAGTTTATTCCCGGGGGGCTCGAACACCGGGGAGCTGTTTTTT.

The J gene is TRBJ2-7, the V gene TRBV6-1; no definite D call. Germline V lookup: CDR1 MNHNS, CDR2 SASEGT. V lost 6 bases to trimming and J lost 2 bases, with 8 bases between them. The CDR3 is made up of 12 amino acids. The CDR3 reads CASRPSPYEQYF. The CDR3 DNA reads TGTGCCAGCAGACCCAGTCCCTACGAGCAGTACTTC.

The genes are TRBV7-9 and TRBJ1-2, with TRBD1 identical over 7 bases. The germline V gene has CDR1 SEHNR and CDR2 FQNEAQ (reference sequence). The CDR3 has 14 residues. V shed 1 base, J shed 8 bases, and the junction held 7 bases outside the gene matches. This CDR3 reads CASSLVEGARGYTF. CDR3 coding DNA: TGTGCCAGCAGCTTAGTGGAGGGGGCCCGGGGCTACACCTTC.

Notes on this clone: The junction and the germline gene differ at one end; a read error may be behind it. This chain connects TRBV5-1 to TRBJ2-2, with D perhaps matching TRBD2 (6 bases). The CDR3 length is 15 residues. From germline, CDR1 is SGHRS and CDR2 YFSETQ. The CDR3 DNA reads TGCGCCAGCAGCTTGGCCGCTAGCCGCACCGGGGGGCTGTTTTTT. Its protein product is CASSLAASRTGGLFF.

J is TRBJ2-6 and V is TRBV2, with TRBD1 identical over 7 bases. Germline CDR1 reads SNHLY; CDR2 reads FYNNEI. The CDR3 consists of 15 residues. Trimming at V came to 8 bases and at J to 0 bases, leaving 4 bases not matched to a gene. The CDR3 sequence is CASGEGASGANVLTF. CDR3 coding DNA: TGTGCCAGCGGAGAGGGGGCCTCTGGGGCCAACGTCCTGACTTTC.

This CDR3 is CASSKGTGSYEQYF. CDR3 nucleotides: TGTGCCAGCAGCAAAGGGACAGGTTCCTACGAGCAGTACTTC. This chain links TRBV9 with TRBJ2-7, with 8 bases matching TRBD1. The V gene end was trimmed by 4 bases and the J gene end by 1 base; junction bases not matched to a gene: 4. This CDR3 has 14 amino acids. Germline loops: CDR1 SGDLS, CDR2 YYNGEE.

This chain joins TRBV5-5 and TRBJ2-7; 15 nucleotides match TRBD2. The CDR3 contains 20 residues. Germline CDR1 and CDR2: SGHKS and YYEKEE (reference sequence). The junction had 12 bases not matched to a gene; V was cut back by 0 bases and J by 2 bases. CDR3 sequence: CASSLGLDSWTSGRAYEQYF. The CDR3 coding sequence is TGTGCCAGCAGCTTGGGGCTGGACAGTTGGACTAGCGGGAGGGCCTACGAGCAGTACTTC.

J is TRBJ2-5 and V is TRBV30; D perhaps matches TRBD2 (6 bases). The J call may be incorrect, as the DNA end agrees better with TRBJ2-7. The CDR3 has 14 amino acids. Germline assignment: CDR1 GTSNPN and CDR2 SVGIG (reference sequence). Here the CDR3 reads CAWSVGGVAYEQYF. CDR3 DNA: TGTGCCTGGAGTGTCGGGGGAGTAGCCTACGAGCAGTACTTC.